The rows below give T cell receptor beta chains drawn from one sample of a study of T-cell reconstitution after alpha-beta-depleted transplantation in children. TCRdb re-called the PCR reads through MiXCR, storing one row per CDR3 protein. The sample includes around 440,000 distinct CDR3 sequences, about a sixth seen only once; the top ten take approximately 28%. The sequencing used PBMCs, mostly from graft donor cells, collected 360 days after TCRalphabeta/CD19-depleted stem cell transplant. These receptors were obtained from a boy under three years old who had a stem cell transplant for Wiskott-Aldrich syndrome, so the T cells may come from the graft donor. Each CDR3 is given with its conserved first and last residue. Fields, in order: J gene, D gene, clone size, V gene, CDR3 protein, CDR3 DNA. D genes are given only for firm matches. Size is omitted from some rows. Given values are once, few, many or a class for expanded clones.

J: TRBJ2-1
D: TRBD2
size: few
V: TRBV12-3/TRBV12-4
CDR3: CASSLRLAGKSGEQFF
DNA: TGTGCCAGCAGTTTAAGACTAGCGGGAAAGAGTGGTGAGCAGTTCTTC

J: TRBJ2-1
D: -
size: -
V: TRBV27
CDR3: CASSLKDAVGNYNEQFF
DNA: TGTGCCAGCAGTTTAAAAGACGCGGTGGGGAACTACAATGAGCAGTTCTTC

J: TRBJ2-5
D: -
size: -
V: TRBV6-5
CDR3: CASSYGQGGETQYF
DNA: TGTGCCAGCAGTTACGGGCAGGGGGGAGAGACCCAGTACTTC

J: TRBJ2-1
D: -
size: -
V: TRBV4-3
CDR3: CASTRTVLSYNEQFF
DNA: TGCGCCAGCACCAGGACAGTCCTCTCCTACAATGAGCAGTTCTTC

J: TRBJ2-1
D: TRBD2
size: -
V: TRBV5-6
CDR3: CASSPGDRTSGSGEQFF
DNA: TGTGCCAGCAGCCCTGGGGATCGGACTAGCGGGAGTGGTGAGCAGTTCTTC

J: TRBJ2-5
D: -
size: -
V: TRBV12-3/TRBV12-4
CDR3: CASSPRPGGGETQYF
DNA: TGTGCCAGCAGCCCCCGGCCAGGGGGGGGAGAGACCCAGTACTTC

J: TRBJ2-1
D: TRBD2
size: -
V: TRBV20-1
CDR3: CSAFSSGGYNEQFF
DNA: TGCAGTGCCTTCTCTAGCGGGGGTTACAATGAGCAGTTCTTC

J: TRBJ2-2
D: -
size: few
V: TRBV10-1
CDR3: CASGIAENTGELFF
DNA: TGCGCCAGCGGAATAGCGGAGAACACCGGGGAGCTGTTTTTT

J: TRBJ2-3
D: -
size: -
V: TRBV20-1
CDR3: CSASPPIGTDTQYF
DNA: TGCAGTGCTAGTCCACCAATTGGCACAGATACGCAGTATTTT

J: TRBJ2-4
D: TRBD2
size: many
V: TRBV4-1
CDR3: CASSRGLAGGKNIQYF
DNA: TGCGCCAGCAGCCGCGGACTAGCGGGGGGGAAAAACATTCAGTACTTC

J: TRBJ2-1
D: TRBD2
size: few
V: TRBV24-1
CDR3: CATSGRAYNEQFF
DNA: TGTGCCACCAGCGGGAGGGCCTACAATGAGCAGTTCTTC

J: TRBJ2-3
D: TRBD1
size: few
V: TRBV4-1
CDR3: CASSRTGGEADTQYF
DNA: TGCGCCAGCAGCCGGACAGGGGGCGAGGCAGATACGCAGTATTTT

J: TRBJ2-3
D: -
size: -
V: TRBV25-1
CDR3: CASSEYRGAGTDTQYF
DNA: TGTGCCAGCAGTGAATATAGGGGGGCCGGCACAGATACGCAGTATTTT

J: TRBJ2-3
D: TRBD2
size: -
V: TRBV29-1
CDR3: CSVGPPGGGTDTQYF
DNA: TGCAGCGTTGGGCCTCCGGGAGGCGGCACAGATACGCAGTATTTT

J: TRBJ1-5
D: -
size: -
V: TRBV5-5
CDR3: CASSFVQSNQPQHF
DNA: TGTGCCAGCAGCTTTGTACAGTCCAATCAGCCCCAGCATTTT

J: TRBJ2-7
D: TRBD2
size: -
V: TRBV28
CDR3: CASRKRGSLAQYF
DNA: TGTGCCAGCAGGAAGCGGGGGTCCCTTGCGCAGTACTTC

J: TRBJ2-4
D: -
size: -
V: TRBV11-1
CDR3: CASSLALSPTLAKNIQYF
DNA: TGTGCCAGCAGCTTAGCGCTCAGCCCTACTTTAGCCAAAAACATTCAGTACTTC

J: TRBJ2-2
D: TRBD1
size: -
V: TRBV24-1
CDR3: CATGGQANAGELFF
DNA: TGTGCCACCGGGGGACAGGCTAATGCCGGGGAGCTGTTTTTT

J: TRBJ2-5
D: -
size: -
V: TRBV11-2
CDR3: CASSLDRGAIETQYF
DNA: TGTGCCAGCAGCTTAGATCGGGGGGCAATAGAGACCCAGTACTTC

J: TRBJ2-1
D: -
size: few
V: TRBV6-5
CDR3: CASTRRQPHNEQFF
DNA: TGTGCCAGCACGAGGAGACAGCCTCACAATGAGCAGTTCTTC

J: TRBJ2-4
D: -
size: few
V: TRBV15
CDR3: CATSRGTGILAKNIQYF
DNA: TGTGCCACCAGCAGAGGTACAGGGATACTAGCCAAAAACATTCAGTACTTC

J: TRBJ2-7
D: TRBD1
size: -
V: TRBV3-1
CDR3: CASSHGTGQGGYEQYF
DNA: TGTGCCAGCAGCCACGGTACGGGACAGGGGGGGTACGAGCAGTACTTC

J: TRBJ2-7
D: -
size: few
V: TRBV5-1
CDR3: CASSLEGHTYEQYF
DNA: TGCGCCAGCAGCTTAGAGGGACATACCTACGAGCAGTACTTC

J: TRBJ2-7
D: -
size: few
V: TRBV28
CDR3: CASGAGAYEQYF
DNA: TGTGCCAGCGGGGCAGGGGCCTACGAGCAGTACTTC

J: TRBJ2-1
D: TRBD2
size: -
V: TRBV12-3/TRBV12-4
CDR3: CASSTPGGGGAGEQFF
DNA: TGTGCCAGCAGCACCCCCGGTGGCGGGGGGGCCGGTGAGCAGTTCTTC

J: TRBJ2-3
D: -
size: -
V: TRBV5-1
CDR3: CASSFPRVPTDTQYF
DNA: TGCGCCAGCAGCTTTCCTAGAGTCCCTACAGATACGCAGTATTTT

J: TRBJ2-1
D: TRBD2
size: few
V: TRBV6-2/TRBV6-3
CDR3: CASRYSGGAGIYNEQFF
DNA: TGTGCCAGCAGATATAGCGGGGGCGCCGGTATCTACAATGAGCAGTTCTTC

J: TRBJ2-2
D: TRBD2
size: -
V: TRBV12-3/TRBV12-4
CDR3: CASSIAGANTGELFF
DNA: TGTGCCAGCAGCATAGCGGGGGCGAACACCGGGGAGCTGTTTTTT